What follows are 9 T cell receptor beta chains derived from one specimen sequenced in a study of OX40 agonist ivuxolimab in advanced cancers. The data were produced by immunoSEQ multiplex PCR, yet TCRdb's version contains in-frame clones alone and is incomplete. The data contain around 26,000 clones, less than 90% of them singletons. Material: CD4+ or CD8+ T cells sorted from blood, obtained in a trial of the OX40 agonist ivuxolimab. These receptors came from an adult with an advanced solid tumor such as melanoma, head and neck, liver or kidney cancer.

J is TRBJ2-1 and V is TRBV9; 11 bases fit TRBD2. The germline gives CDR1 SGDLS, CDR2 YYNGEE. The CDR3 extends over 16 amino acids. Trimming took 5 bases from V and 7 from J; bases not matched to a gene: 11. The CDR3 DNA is TGTGCCAGCAGACCCCGGCTAGCGGGGGGATTGAATGAGCAGTTCTTC. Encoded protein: CASRPRLAGGLNEQFF.

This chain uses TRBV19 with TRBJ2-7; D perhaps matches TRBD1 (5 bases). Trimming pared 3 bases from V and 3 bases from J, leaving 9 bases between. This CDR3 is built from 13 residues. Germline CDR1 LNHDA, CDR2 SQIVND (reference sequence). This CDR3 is CASSMTVYYEQYF. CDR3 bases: TGTGCCAGTAGTATGACAGTTTACTACGAGCAGTACTTC.

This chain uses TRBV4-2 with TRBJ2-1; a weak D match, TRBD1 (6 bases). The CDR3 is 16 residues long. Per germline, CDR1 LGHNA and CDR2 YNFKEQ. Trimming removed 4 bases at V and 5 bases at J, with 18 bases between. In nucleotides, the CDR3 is TGTGCCAGCAGCCTCCTCGGGCAGGGGACCCACAATGAGCAGTTCTTC. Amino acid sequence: CASSLLGQGTHNEQFF.

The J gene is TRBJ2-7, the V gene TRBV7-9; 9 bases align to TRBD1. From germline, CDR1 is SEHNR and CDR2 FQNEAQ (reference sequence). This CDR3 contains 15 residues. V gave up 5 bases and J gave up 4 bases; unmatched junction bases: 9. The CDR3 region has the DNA TGTGCCAGCAGCATATCCGGGACAGGGATTTACGAGCAGTACTTC. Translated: CASSISGTGIYEQYF. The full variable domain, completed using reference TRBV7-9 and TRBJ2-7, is DTGVSQNPRHKITKRGQNVTFRCDPISEHNRLYWYRQTLGQGPEFLTYFQNEAQLEKSRLLSDRFSAERPKGSFSTLEIQRTEQGDSAMYLCASSISGTGIYEQYFGPGTRLTVT.

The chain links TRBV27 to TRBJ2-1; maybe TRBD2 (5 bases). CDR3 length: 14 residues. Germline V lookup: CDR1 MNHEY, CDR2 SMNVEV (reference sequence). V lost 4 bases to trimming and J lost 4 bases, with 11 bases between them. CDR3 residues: CASSSVREYNEQFF. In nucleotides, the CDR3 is TGTGCCAGCAGTTCGGTCCGGGAATACAATGAGCAGTTCTTC.

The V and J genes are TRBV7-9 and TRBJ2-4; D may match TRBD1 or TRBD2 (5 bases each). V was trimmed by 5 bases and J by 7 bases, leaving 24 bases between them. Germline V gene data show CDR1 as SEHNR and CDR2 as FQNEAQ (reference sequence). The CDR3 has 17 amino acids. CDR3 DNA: TGTGCCAGCAGCCCCCCACGAGCAAGCGGATGGGGCAACATTCAGTACTTC. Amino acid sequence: CASSPPRASGWGNIQYF.

CDR3 protein: CTGGAGDTQYF. CDR3 sequence (DNA): TGCACCGGGGGGGCGGGTGATACGCAGTATTTT. V gene TRBV29-1 combines with J gene TRBJ2-3; TRBD2 agrees at 8 bases. The CDR3 extends over 11 amino acids. CDR1 and CDR2 (germline): SQVTM, ANQGSEA.

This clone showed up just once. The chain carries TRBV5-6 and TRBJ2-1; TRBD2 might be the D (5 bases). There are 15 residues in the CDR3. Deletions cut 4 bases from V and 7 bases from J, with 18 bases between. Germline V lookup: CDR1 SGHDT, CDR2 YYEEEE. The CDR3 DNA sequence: TGTGCCAGCAGCACCCGGGGTCGGCCTCGGAATGAGCAGTTCTTC. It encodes CASSTRGRPRNEQFF. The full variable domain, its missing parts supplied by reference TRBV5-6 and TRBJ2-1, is DAGVTQSPTHLIKTRGQQVTLRCSPKSGHDTVSWYQQALGQGPQFIFQYYEEEERQRGNFPDRFSGHQFPNYSSELNVNALLLGDSALYLCASSTRGRPRNEQFFGPGTRLTVL.

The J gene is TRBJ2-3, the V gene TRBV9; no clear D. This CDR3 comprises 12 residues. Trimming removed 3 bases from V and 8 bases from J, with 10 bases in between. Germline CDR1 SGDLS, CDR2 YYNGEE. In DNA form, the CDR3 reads TGTGCCAGCAGCGGAATAGATGGTACGCAGTATTTT. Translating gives CASSGIDGTQYF.